This TCR beta chain was identified in a study of post-analysis software for immune sequencing data. Study at large: Multiple sclerosis in the patients followed relapsing-remitting, secondary progressive and progressive-relapsing courses.

There are a few counts of this clonotype. The antigen remains unidentified. Trimming pared 2 bases from V and 1 base from J, leaving 20 bases between. There are 18 residues in the CDR3. TCR beta cDNA libraries had unique molecular identifiers. Each batch of 1 to 10 million T cells produced 500,000 to 600,000 cDNA molecules. TCRdb used MiXCR to reprocess the PCR reads, holding one entry per CDR3 protein. The sample carries some 190,000 distinct CDR3 sequences, 29% recorded once. General study results and limits: The study found significantly lower normalized Chao1 diversity in multiple sclerosis patients than in controls. With TRBV5-6, TRBV5-1 and TRBV20-1 included, roughly five TRBV segments were more frequent in patients than in controls.

The sample was blood. The sequence was collected from a girl under 18 with multiple sclerosis. The chain couples TRBV12-3 or TRBV12-4 to TRBJ1-1; no definite D call. The CDR3: CASSLIPPTKGPNTEAFF. CDR3 in DNA: TGTGCCAGCAGTTTAATCCCCCCTACAAAGGGCCCGAACACTGAAGCTTTCTTT.